One sample yielded the 31 T cell receptor beta chains listed below, sequenced in a study of early T cells in non-severe SARS-CoV-2 infection. TCRdb ran MiXCR on the 5' RACE reads and lists one entry per CDR3 protein. This table has under 80,000 distinct CDR3 sequences, approximately 10% appearing once. The sample comprised whole blood. The receptors were sampled from an adult who was a healthcare worker with PCR-confirmed SARS-CoV-2 infection or an uninfected control (not recorded which).

The V gene is TRBV7-8, the J gene TRBJ2-7, with 7 bases that match TRBD1. J was trimmed by 3 bases and V by 0 bases; bases with no gene match: 5. The CDR3 totals 15 residues. Germline V gene data show CDR1 as SGHVS and CDR2 as FQNEAQ. The CDR3 region is CASSLAGQWYYEQYF. The CDR3 DNA is TGTGCCAGCAGCTTAGCGGGACAGTGGTACTACGAGCAGTACTTC.

Ten or more counts support this clonotype. This chain joins TRBV5-1 and TRBJ2-2, with D unclear. V dropped 0 bases and J dropped 0 bases, with 6 bases sitting between them. This CDR3 spans 15 amino acids. Germline CDR1 SGHRS, CDR2 YFSETQ. Here the CDR3 reads CASSLAPANTGELFF. In DNA form, the CDR3 reads TGCGCCAGCAGCTTGGCTCCAGCGAACACCGGGGAGCTGTTTTTT. Drawing the rest from reference TRBV5-1 and TRBJ2-2, the complete variable domain is KAGVTQTPRYLIKTRGQQVTLSCSPISGHRSVSWYQQTPGQGLQFLFEYFSETQRNKGNFPGRFSGRQFSNSRSEMNVSTLELGDSALYLCASSLAPANTGELFFGEGSRLTVL.

This clonotype was detected a few times. The chain recombines TRBV2 with TRBJ2-1, with TRBD2 identical over 11 bases. Unmatched junction bases numbered 8, after V lost 7 bases and J lost 15 bases. CDR1 is SNHLY, CDR2 FYNNEI, per germline. The CDR3 sequence is 12 residues long. CDR3 loop: CASKLIAGGRFF. DNA for the CDR3: TGTGCCAGCAAGTTAATAGCGGGGGGGCGGTTCTTC.

This sequence joins TRBV5-4 and TRBJ2-2; 7 nucleotides line up with TRBD1. The CDR3 covers 14 residues. Germline V lookup: CDR1 SGHNT, CDR2 YYREEE (reference sequence). The junction had 5 bases not matched to a gene; V was cut back by 4 bases and J by 5 bases. The DNA for the CDR3 is TGTGCCAGCAGCGGCAGGGGGAATACCGGGGAGCTGTTTTTT. This translates into CASSGRGNTGELFF.

A few counts support this clonotype. The rearrangement uses TRBV3-1 and TRBJ1-4; D not resolved. Germline assignment: CDR1 LGHDT and CDR2 YNNKEL (reference sequence). Trimming removed 4 bases from V and 3 bases from J, with 12 bases in between. The CDR3 is made up of 15 amino acids. The CDR3 nucleotides are TGTGCCAGCAGCCCCTTGGATGGGGCTAATGAAAAACTGTTTTTT. Its translation: CASSPLDGANEKLFF.

The rearrangement uses TRBV11-3 and TRBJ2-7; D could derive from TRBD1 or TRBD2 (7 bases each). Germline assignment: CDR1 SGHNT and CDR2 YENEEA. CDR3 length: 14 residues. V lost 5 bases and J 3 bases, leaving 14 bases between the germline ends. The CDR3 nucleotides are TGTGCCAGCAGCCCGGCGGGGGACAGCTACGAGCAGTACTTC. This gives the protein CASSPAGDSYEQYF.

This clonotype was recorded a few times. The V and J genes are TRBV24-1 and TRBJ2-5, with TRBD1 identical over 8 bases. The CDR3 extends over 13 amino acids. CDR1 is KGHDR, CDR2 SFDVKD, per germline. Unmatched junction bases numbered 5, after V lost 7 bases and J lost 5 bases. For the CDR3, the DNA is TGTGCCACCAGCCAGGGGGCGGAGGAGACCCAGTACTTC. Translating gives CATSQGAEETQYF.

This clonotype was seen many times. The rearrangement joins TRBV18 to TRBJ1-3, with D unresolved. This CDR3 is built from 16 residues. With 5 bases removed from V and 0 bases from J, the gap between germline ends came to 14 bases. Germline V gene lookup returns CDR1 KGHSH and CDR2 LQKENI. The CDR3 loop is CASSGVLQSSGNTIYF. The CDR3 DNA sequence: TGTGCCAGCTCAGGCGTCCTTCAGAGCTCTGGAAACACCATATATTTT.

A word on this clonotype: Being one base from a much bigger clone, this may be a read error. The V and J genes are TRBV2 and TRBJ2-4; possible D gene TRBD2, 5 bases. Germline CDR1 is SNHLY and CDR2 is FYNNEI. The CDR3 length is 14 residues. The CDR3 reads CASSPSFAKNILYF. The CDR3 nucleotides read TGTGCCAGCAGTCCTAGCTTTGCCAAAAACATTCTGTACTTC.

In its sample, this clonotype was seen many times. The chain links TRBV10-2 to TRBJ2-7; the D gene is possibly TRBD1 (5 bases). Looked up from germline, CDR1 is WSHSY and CDR2 is SAAADI. The CDR3 runs 15 residues. V lost 0 bases and J lost 2, with 11 bases in between. The DNA of the CDR3 is TGCGCCAGCAGTGAGTCGGACATATGGGCCTACGAGCAGTACTTC. As protein: CASSESDIWAYEQYF.

This clonotype was seen repeatedly, ten times or more. The chain employs TRBV5-1 and TRBJ2-6, with unresolved D. V was shortened by 0 bases and J by 0 bases, with 7 bases between the two germline ends. Per germline, CDR1 SGHRS and CDR2 YFSETQ. The length of the CDR3 is 16 residues. The CDR3 is CASSLAVVSGANVLTF. CDR3 in DNA: TGCGCCAGCAGCTTGGCGGTGGTCTCTGGGGCCAACGTCCTGACTTTC.

The table lists this clonotype with many counts. The chain couples TRBV27 to TRBJ2-3, with 10 bases lining up with TRBD2. J lost 3 bases, V lost 5 bases, and 5 bases had no gene match. Per the germline V gene, CDR1 is MNHEY and CDR2 is SMNVEV (reference sequence). This CDR3 comprises 15 residues. CDR3 loop: CASSQRGGETDTQYF. Here the CDR3 DNA reads TGTGCCAGCAGTCAGCGGGGGGGCGAGACAGATACGCAGTATTTT.

This clonotype has a handful of counts. This may be a read error: a much more frequent sequence differs by one nucleotide. The J gene is TRBJ1-2, the V gene TRBV6-1; D not resolved. CDR3 length: 11 residues. V was cut by 6 bases and J by 1 base, with 3 bases left in between. Germline CDR1 and CDR2: MNHNS and SASEGT. CDR3 coding DNA: TGTGCCAGCAGCCTTAACTATGGCTACACCTTC. Its translation: CASSLNYGYTF.

This clonotype was detected ten times or more. The rearrangement uses TRBV20-1 and TRBJ2-1, with TRBD1 identical over 8 bases. Germline CDR1 reads DFQATT; CDR2 reads SNEGSKA (reference sequence). The CDR3 contains 14 residues. The V segment lost 3 bases and the J segment 3 bases; nucleotides outside the gene matches: 4. CDR3 amino acids: CSARDRDHYNEQFF. The CDR3 coding sequence is TGCAGTGCTAGGGACAGGGACCACTACAATGAGCAGTTCTTC.

In its sample, this clonotype was seen many times. The chain carries TRBV12-3 or TRBV12-4 and TRBJ1-3; D gene uncertain. This CDR3 comprises 16 residues. V lost 6 bases, J lost 0 bases, and 15 bases lay in between. The CDR3 sequence is CASSPSYARSGNTIYF. CDR3 DNA: TGTGCCAGCAGCCCCTCGTACGCCCGCTCTGGAAACACCATATATTTT.

The V gene is TRBV13, the J gene TRBJ2-7; TRBD2 aligns across 7 bases. Germline CDR1 PRHDT, CDR2 FYEKMQ (reference sequence). V shed 0 bases and J 3 bases; nucleotides not matched to a gene: 2. The CDR3 runs 14 residues. CDR3 nucleotide sequence: TGTGCCAGCAGCTTAGGCCCGGGGGGCTACGAGCAGTACTTC. This translates into CASSLGPGGYEQYF.

The genes are TRBV6-1 and TRBJ1-1; D gene ambiguous. This CDR3 has 12 amino acids. The V gene's germline CDR1 is MNHNS and CDR2 SASEGT. Trimming removed 3 bases at V and 3 bases at J, with 5 bases between. The CDR3 loop reads CASSERDTEAFF. CDR3 nucleotide sequence: TGTGCCAGCAGTGAGCGGGACACTGAAGCTTTCTTT.

At least ten counts were recorded for this clonotype. V gene TRBV11-2 combines with J gene TRBJ2-5; tentatively, D is TRBD2 (6 bases). CDR3 length equals 13 residues. The V end lost 6 bases, the J end lost 4 bases, and 12 bases lay between the germline ends. CDR1 is SGHAT, CDR2 FQNNGV, per germline. CDR3 DNA sequence: TGTGCCAGCAGGCCTCCGGGACTAGAGACCCAGTACTTC. Translated: CASRPPGLETQYF.

V gene TRBV29-1 combines with J gene TRBJ2-1, with D hard to call. This CDR3 is built from 17 residues. Trimming pared 0 bases from V and 0 bases from J, leaving 15 bases between. Germline V gives CDR1 SQVTM, CDR2 ANQGSEA. CDR3 in amino acids: CSVEDRERASSYNEQFF. The CDR3 DNA is TGCAGCGTTGAAGATCGTGAACGCGCAAGCTCCTACAATGAGCAGTTCTTC.

As for this clonotype: Sequence at one end of the junction differs from germline and may be a read error. The rearrangement joins TRBV7-7 to TRBJ2-1; 8 nucleotides align to TRBD1. Germline-derived CDR1 and CDR2 are SSHAT and FNYEAQ (reference sequence). This CDR3 has 13 residues. The DNA for the CDR3 is TGTGCTAGCAGCTTCGGGACAGGCAATGAGCAGTTCTTC. Residues: CASSFGTGNEQFF.

This clonotype has ten or more counts. This chain links TRBV6-1 with TRBJ2-5, with 7 bases that match TRBD2. Germline lookup yields CDR1 MNHNS and CDR2 SASEGT. The V gene end was trimmed by 8 bases and the J gene end by 5 bases; junction bases not matched to a gene: 8. CDR3 length: 13 amino acids. CDR3 sequence: CASRREGLETQYF. For the CDR3, the DNA is TGTGCCAGCCGCAGGGAGGGCCTGGAGACCCAGTACTTC.

The chain carries TRBV19 and TRBJ2-7, with D possibly TRBD2 on 6 matching bases. V was pared by 3 bases and J by 7 bases, with 10 bases between. CDR3 length: 12 amino acids. The germline V gene has CDR1 LNHDA and CDR2 SQIVND (reference sequence). The CDR3 bases are TGTGCCAGTAGTATTGGTGGGAGGGAGCAGTACTTC. Residues: CASSIGGREQYF.

This clonotype has just a few counts. The chain recombines TRBV10-3 with TRBJ2-3, with D tentatively TRBD2 (7 bases). Germline CDR1 is ENHRY and CDR2 is SYGVKD. V was trimmed by 8 bases and J by 1 base, leaving 16 bases between them. The CDR3 sequence is 15 residues long. CDR3 sequence: CAIRRGHTGTDTQYF. CDR3 nucleotide sequence: TGTGCCATCCGGCGGGGGCATACGGGCACAGATACGCAGTATTTT.

This clonotype was recorded many times. The rearrangement uses TRBV9 and TRBJ2-1; TRBD1 might be the D (7 bases). Germline V gives CDR1 SGDLS, CDR2 YYNGEE. With 0 bases removed from V and 2 bases from J, the gap between germline ends came to 21 bases. CDR3 size: 19 residues. CDR3 DNA sequence: TGTGCCAGCAGCGTAGCTACGGAGGGGGCGGGTAAGACCTACAATGAGCAGTTCTTC. Residues: CASSVATEGAGKTYNEQFF.

The rearrangement uses TRBV7-8 and TRBJ2-5, with 9 bases aligning to TRBD2. Germline loops: CDR1 SGHVS, CDR2 FQNEAQ. V was clipped by 5 bases and J by 1 base; unmatched bases: 14. The length of the CDR3 is 18 residues. The CDR3 DNA reads as TGTGCCAGCAGCCCCATTGAAGGCGGGAGGGTGAGCCAAGAGACCCAGTACTTC. Its protein is CASSPIEGGRVSQETQYF.

This clonotype came up a few times. This sequence joins TRBV2 and TRBJ2-2, with 10 bases matching TRBD2. The CDR3 has 17 residues. Germline V gene sequence: CDR1 SNHLY, CDR2 FYNNEI. The V segment lost 2 bases and the J segment 2 bases; nucleotides outside the gene matches: 5. The CDR3 sequence: CASSEFLAGANTGELFF. Here the CDR3 DNA reads TGTGCCAGCAGTGAATTCCTAGCGGGGGCAAACACCGGGGAGCTGTTTTTT.

This clonotype was picked up many times. The CDR3 nucleotides read TGCGCCAGCAGCCCTCATAGGGGGACAGGAAGCACAGATACGCAGTATTTT. Translating gives CASSPHRGTGSTDTQYF. The chain combines TRBV4-1 with TRBJ2-3, with 8 bases lining up with TRBD1. There are 17 residues in the CDR3. CDR1 is MGHRA and CDR2 is YSYEKL in the germline V gene. V shed 4 bases and J 0 bases; nucleotides not matched to a gene: 9.

The genes are TRBV29-1 and TRBJ2-6, with 8 bases matching TRBD1. Germline CDR1 and CDR2: SQVTM and ANQGSEA. V shed 6 bases, J shed 0 bases, and the junction held 1 base outside the gene matches. The length of the CDR3 is 14 residues. The CDR3 bases are TGCAGCGTGACAGGGGCCTCTGGGGCCAACGTCCTGACTTTC. This codes for CSVTGASGANVLTF.

This chain uses TRBV3-1 with TRBJ2-7, with a weak D call TRBD1 (5 bases). The CDR3 sequence is 14 residues long. Per the germline V gene, CDR1 is LGHDT and CDR2 is YNNKEL (reference sequence). V was clipped by 0 bases and J by 6 bases, with 12 bases between them. CDR3 DNA sequence: TGTGCCAGCAGCCAAGATTATAGGACAATCGAGCAGTACTTC. Translated, it gives CASSQDYRTIEQYF.

This clonotype appeared a few times. The genes are TRBV29-1 and TRBJ2-7, with 9 bases aligning to TRBD1. CDR1 is SQVTM and CDR2 is ANQGSEA in the germline V gene. This CDR3 spans 13 amino acids. V trimming: 7 bases; J trimming: 4 bases; junction bases outside the gene matches: 8. The CDR3 DNA sequence: TGCAGCGCGGAAGACAGGGGGTCTTACGAGCAGTACTTC. This gives the protein CSAEDRGSYEQYF.

This clonotype was recorded at least ten times. The chain couples TRBV3-1 to TRBJ1-1; D unresolved. CDR3 size: 12 residues. Trimming took off 1 base at V and 11 bases at J, with 11 bases between the two ends. Germline-derived CDR1 and CDR2 are LGHDT and YNNKEL (reference sequence). This chain's CDR3 is CASSQGRSDAFF. The CDR3 region has the DNA TGTGCCAGCAGCCAAGGTCGGTCAGATGCTTTCTTT.